This T cell receptor (beta chain) was documented in a study of CD8 T cells in Susac syndrome. Findings and caveats of the study: The relatively small number of individuals in the TCR sequencing and HLA analysis was acknowledged by the study.

Reverse transcription of about 0.5 to 1 ug RNA was performed with random hexamers. TCRdb called the immunoSEQ multiplex PCR reads again in MiXCR, with one record for every CDR3 protein. In the table there are some 200,000 distinct CDR3 sequences, around 95% of which are singletons. Germline assignment: CDR1 SGHTA and CDR2 FQGNSA. The CDR3 length is 16 residues. V was cut by 3 bases and J by 0 bases, with 12 bases left in between. With respect to this clonotype: No antigen is known for it.

The clonotype was recovered from a human donor with Susac syndrome. Material for sequencing was CD4+ T cells from PBMCs. J is TRBJ1-5 and V is TRBV7-2, with D perhaps matching TRBD1 (6 bases). The CDR3 nucleotides are TGTGCCAGCAGCTTTTCACAGGGACTTAGCAATCAGCCCCAGCATTTT. It specifies CASSFSQGLSNQPQHF.